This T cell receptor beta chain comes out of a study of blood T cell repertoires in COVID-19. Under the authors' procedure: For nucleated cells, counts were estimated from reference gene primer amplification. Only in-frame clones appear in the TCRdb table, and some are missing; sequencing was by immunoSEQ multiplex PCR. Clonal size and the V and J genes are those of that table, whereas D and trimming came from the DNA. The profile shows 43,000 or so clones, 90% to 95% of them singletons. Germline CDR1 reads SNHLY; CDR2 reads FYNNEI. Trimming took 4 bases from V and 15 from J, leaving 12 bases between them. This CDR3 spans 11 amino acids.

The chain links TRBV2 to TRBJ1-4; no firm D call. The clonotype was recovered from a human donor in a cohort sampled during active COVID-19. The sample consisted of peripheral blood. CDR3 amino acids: CASSGEGEMFF. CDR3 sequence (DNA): TGTGCCAGCAGTGGGGAGGGCGAGATGTTTTTT.